These 22 T cell receptor beta chains were all obtained from the same sample, sequenced in a study of control samples from healthy donors and cancer patients. Profiled with immunoSEQ multiplex PCR; TCRdb holds only in-frame clones, not every one. The sample carries 100,000 to 150,000 clones, about nine tenths recorded once. The sample taken for sequencing was blood. The receptors originated from a man aged 40-55 years in good health.

The CDR3: CASSQDVVAGSYEQYF. The DNA for the CDR3 is TGCGCCAGCAGCCAAGATGTAGTAGCGGGCTCCTACGAGCAGTACTTC. The rearrangement links TRBV4-1 to TRBJ2-7, with 7 positions matching TRBD2. V dropped 0 bases and J dropped 0; count of bases not matched to a gene: 5. This CDR3 contains 16 residues. CDR1 is MGHRA, CDR2 YSYEKL, per germline.

This clone was detected a few times. The chain is built from TRBV10-3 and TRBJ2-7; D unresolved. The germline CDR1 and CDR2 sequences are ENHRY and SYGVKD. The CDR3 runs 12 residues. Between the trimmed V and J ends, which lost 10 bases and 0 bases, there was a span of 10 bases. CDR3 nucleotide sequence: TGTGCCACCTCGGGCAGCTCCTACGAGCAGTACTTC. This sequence encodes CATSGSSYEQYF.

This clone was seen just once. Other DNA sequences in the same sample also yield this CDR3. The chain recombines TRBV19 with TRBJ2-3; 11 nucleotides agree with TRBD2. Germline trimming cut 5 bases from V and 1 base from J; bases unmatched to any gene: 2. This CDR3 spans 15 amino acids. Germline-derived CDR1 and CDR2 are LNHDA and SQIVND (reference sequence). The CDR3 here is CASSLLAGGTDTQYF. DNA of the CDR3: TGTGCCAGTAGTTTACTAGCGGGGGGCACAGATACGCAGTATTTT.

The V call is TRBV10-3, the J call TRBJ2-3; 8 positions agree with TRBD2. The germline gives CDR1 ENHRY, CDR2 SYGVKD. CDR3 length: 13 residues. V lost 10 bases and J lost 3; bases outside the gene matches: 6. The CDR3 coding sequence is TGTGCCACCGAATCTAGCGGGACAGATACGCAGTATTTT. It translates to CATESSGTDTQYF.

This clone has only one observation. The chain links TRBV27 to TRBJ1-1; 7 nucleotides line up with TRBD1. The CDR3 has 15 residues. With V trimmed by 3 bases and J by 5 bases, 9 bases remained unmatched. CDR1 is MNHEY, CDR2 SMNVEV, per germline (reference sequence). This CDR3 is CASSFPTQGLTEAFF. The DNA of the CDR3 is TGTGCCAGCAGTTTCCCCACACAGGGGCTTACTGAAGCTTTCTTT.

This chain joins TRBV5-1 and TRBJ2-2, with D unresolved. Germline CDR1 and CDR2: SGHRS and YFSETQ. V shed 0 bases and J shed 6 bases, with 9 bases lying between them. The CDR3 has 14 residues. The CDR3 here is CASSLAQVPGELFF. The CDR3 DNA sequence: TGCGCCAGCAGCTTGGCCCAGGTCCCCGGGGAGCTGTTTTTT.

The chain employs TRBV10-3 and TRBJ1-1; D might be TRBD1 (6 bases). Germline V gene sequence: CDR1 ENHRY, CDR2 SYGVKD. The V gene lost 5 bases and the J gene lost 6 bases, with 25 bases spanning the gap. The CDR3 has 17 residues. CDR3 residues: CAISRSAIGGRSAEAFF. The DNA for the CDR3 is TGTGCCATCAGTCGATCAGCTATAGGGGGAAGGAGTGCTGAAGCTTTCTTT.

The chain has TRBV5-6 and TRBJ2-1; perhaps TRBD2 as D (7 bases). The CDR3 runs to 15 residues. Trimming took off 0 bases at V and 5 bases at J, with 12 bases between the two ends. Germline CDR1 reads SGHDT; CDR2 reads YYEEEE. CDR3 region: CASSLVGGPDNEQFF. In DNA, the CDR3 is TGTGCCAGCAGCTTGGTGGGGGGGCCAGACAATGAGCAGTTCTTC. Drawing the rest from reference TRBV5-6 and TRBJ2-1, the complete variable domain is DAGVTQSPTHLIKTRGQQVTLRCSPKSGHDTVSWYQQALGQGPQFIFQYYEEEERQRGNFPDRFSGHQFPNYSSELNVNALLLGDSALYLCASSLVGGPDNEQFFGPGTRLTVL.

CDR3 protein: CASSRASGTGKEKLFF. Written as DNA, the CDR3 is TGTGCCAGCAGCAGAGCGTCCGGGACCGGTAAGGAAAAACTGTTTTTT. The chain uses TRBV21-1 and TRBJ1-4. TRBV21-1 is a known pseudogene. The length of the CDR3 is 16 residues.

V and J are TRBV7-3 and TRBJ1-6; a weak D match, TRBD1 (6 bases). The V end lost 5 bases, the J end lost 7 bases, and 15 bases lay between the germline ends. The CDR3 length is 15 residues. Germline V CDR1 and CDR2: SGHTA, FQGTGA. The chain's CDR3 is CASSPGGATNSPLHF. In nucleotides, the CDR3 is TGTGCCAGCAGCCCCGGGGGGGCCACGAATTCACCCCTCCACTTT.

The rearrangement links TRBV30 to TRBJ1-6, with TRBD1 as a possible D gene (5 bases). CDR3 size: 16 residues. Germline V CDR1 and CDR2: GTSNPN, SVGIG (reference sequence). V lost 4 bases to trimming and J lost 7 bases, with 20 bases between them. The CDR3 coding sequence is TGTGCCTGGACGAGACTTCGGGGGTCAACAAATTCACCCCTCCACTTT. It encodes CAWTRLRGSTNSPLHF.

The chain joins TRBV10-3 to TRBJ1-3; 8 bases fit TRBD1. J was trimmed by 6 bases and V by 4 bases; bases with no gene match: 5. The germline CDR1 and CDR2 sequences are ENHRY and SYGVKD. The CDR3 covers 14 residues. The DNA of the CDR3 is TGTGCCATCAGTGCTCGGGACAGGCAAAACACCATATATTTT. Its translation is CAISARDRQNTIYF.

This rearrangement joins TRBV21-1 to TRBJ1-1; TRBD1 is the table's D call, not checked against the DNA. TRBV21-1 is a known pseudogene. The CDR3 totals 18 residues. The chain's CDR3 is CASSFKGQGAKMNTEAFF. The CDR3 nucleotides are TGTGCCAGCAGCTTTAAGGGACAGGGGGCGAAAATGAACACTGAAGCTTTCTTT.

The chain links TRBV6-4 to TRBJ2-1; 9 bases match TRBD2. The CDR3 sequence is 15 residues long. With V trimmed by 0 bases and J by 8 bases, 5 bases remained unmatched. The germline CDR1 and CDR2 sequences are MRHNA and SNTAGT. CDR3 sequence (DNA): TGTGCCAGCAGTGACTCGCGGGGGGGCCGGGATGAGCAGTTCTTC. This gives the protein CASSDSRGGRDEQFF.

V and J are TRBV10-1 and TRBJ2-3; a possible D gene is TRBD1 (6 bases). V shed 2 bases and J shed 4 bases, with 13 bases lying between them. Germline V gene lookup returns CDR1 WNHNN and CDR2 SYGVQD (reference sequence). The CDR3 consists of 15 residues. CDR3 in DNA: TGCGCCAGCAGTGAGGGGGGCGGGCTGGCAGATACGCAGTATTTT. Encoded protein: CASSEGGGLADTQYF.

This clone was found once. The rearrangement links TRBV10-3 to TRBJ2-6; the match to TRBD1 covers 8 bases. Germline values: CDR1 ENHRY, CDR2 SYGVKD. V gave up 5 bases and J gave up 2 bases; unmatched junction bases: 5. This CDR3 region has 16 residues. The CDR3 region has the DNA TGTGCCATCAGTTCAGGGACAGGTCCTGGGGCCAACGTCCTGACTTTC. Encoded protein: CAISSGTGPGANVLTF.

The chain uses TRBV19 and TRBJ2-2; perhaps TRBD1 as D (6 bases). V shed 4 bases and J shed 4 bases, with 10 bases lying between them. This CDR3 has 14 amino acids. Germline CDR1 reads LNHDA; CDR2 reads SQIVND (reference sequence). The CDR3 bases are TGTGCCAGTAGTACAGGGGCTCGCACCGGGGAGCTGTTTTTT. It codes for CASSTGARTGELFF.

The rearrangement joins TRBV6-1 to TRBJ1-5; weak D call: TRBD1 (5 bases). Per germline, CDR1 MNHNS and CDR2 SASEGT. V shed 1 base and J shed 9 bases, with 16 bases lying between them. This CDR3 region has 15 residues. CDR3 region: CASSEVRGERGPQHF. The CDR3 DNA sequence: TGTGCCAGCAGTGAAGTCCGGGGGGAGAGGGGGCCCCAGCATTTT.

V usage is TRBV6-4 and J usage is TRBJ1-1; 10 bases map to TRBD1. The germline V gene has CDR1 MRHNA and CDR2 SNTAGT. The length of the CDR3 is 17 residues. Trimming took 6 bases from V and 1 from J; bases not matched to a gene: 11. CDR3: CASSGSRDRGRNTEAFF. In nucleotides, the CDR3 is TGTGCCAGCAGCGGATCCCGGGACAGGGGACGGAACACTGAAGCTTTCTTT.

The chain recombines TRBV7-8 with TRBJ2-1, with 12 nucleotides matching TRBD2. V was pared by 5 bases and J by 4 bases, with 3 bases of the junction left unmatched. Per the germline V gene, CDR1 is SGHVS and CDR2 is FQNEAQ. This CDR3 contains 15 residues. CDR3 in DNA: TGTGCCAGCAGCCCTCTAGCGGGGGGGTACAATGAGCAGTTCTTC. Protein product: CASSPLAGGYNEQFF.

The V call is TRBV11-2, the J call TRBJ1-6, with D unresolved. The CDR3 length is 13 residues. The germline V gene has CDR1 SGHAT and CDR2 FQNNGV. Between the trimmed V and J ends, which lost 6 bases and 5 bases, there was a span of 8 bases. The CDR3 here is CASRHIDNSPLHF. The CDR3 bases are TGTGCCAGCAGACATATAGATAATTCACCCCTCCACTTT.

This rearrangement joins TRBV11-2 to TRBJ2-5; 7 bases line up with TRBD2. CDR1 SGHAT and CDR2 FQNNGV come from the germline V gene. Unmatched junction bases numbered 10, after V lost 5 bases and J lost 4 bases. This CDR3 has 15 residues. In DNA form, the CDR3 reads TGTGCCAGCAGCCCCCGGGGGGTATGGGGAGAGACCCAGTACTTC. It yields the protein CASSPRGVWGETQYF.